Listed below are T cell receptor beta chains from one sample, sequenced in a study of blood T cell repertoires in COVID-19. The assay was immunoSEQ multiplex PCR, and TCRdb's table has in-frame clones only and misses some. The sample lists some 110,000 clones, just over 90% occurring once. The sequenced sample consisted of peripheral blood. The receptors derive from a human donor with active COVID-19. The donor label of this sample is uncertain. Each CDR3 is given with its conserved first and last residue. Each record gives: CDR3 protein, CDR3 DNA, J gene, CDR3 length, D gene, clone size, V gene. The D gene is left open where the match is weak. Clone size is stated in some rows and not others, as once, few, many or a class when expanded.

CDR3aa: CASSPSAGYAYNEQFF
CDR3nt: TGTGCCAGCAGCCCCTCGGCAGGCTATGCCTACAATGAGCAGTTCTTC
j_gene: TRBJ2-1
len: 16
d_gene: -
abundance: -
v_gene: TRBV7-3

CDR3aa: CASSPDRASNEQFF
CDR3nt: TGTGCCAGCTCACCCGACAGGGCATCTAATGAGCAGTTCTTC
j_gene: TRBJ2-1
len: 14
d_gene: TRBD1
abundance: -
v_gene: TRBV18

CDR3aa: CASSLVGDNEQFF
CDR3nt: TGTGCCAGCAGCTTGGTAGGGGACAATGAGCAGTTCTTC
j_gene: TRBJ2-1
len: 13
d_gene: -
abundance: -
v_gene: TRBV5-8

CDR3aa: CATSRASTDTQYF
CDR3nt: TGTGCCACCAGCAGAGCGAGCACAGATACGCAGTATTTT
j_gene: TRBJ2-3
len: 13
d_gene: -
abundance: once
v_gene: TRBV15

CDR3aa: CASSTIQGGNTEAFF
CDR3nt: TGTGCCAGCAGCACAATCCAGGGGGGGAACACTGAAGCTTTCTTT
j_gene: TRBJ1-1
len: 15
d_gene: TRBD1
abundance: once
v_gene: TRBV11-2

CDR3aa: CASSEPIQGYGYTF
CDR3nt: TGCGCCAGCAGTGAGCCGATTCAGGGCTATGGCTACACCTTC
j_gene: TRBJ1-2
len: 14
d_gene: -
abundance: -
v_gene: TRBV10-2

CDR3aa: CASSPTRPDRGAFF
CDR3nt: TGCGCCAGCAGCCCCACCCGTCCCGACAGGGGCGCTTTCTTT
j_gene: TRBJ1-1
len: 14
d_gene: TRBD1
abundance: -
v_gene: TRBV5-1

CDR3aa: CASSILAGDTDTQYF
CDR3nt: TGTGCCAGTAGTATACTAGCGGGGGACACAGATACGCAGTATTTT
j_gene: TRBJ2-3
len: 15
d_gene: TRBD2
abundance: -
v_gene: TRBV19

CDR3aa: CASSAEPGLAGVYEQYF
CDR3nt: TGTGCCAGCAGCGCCGAACCCGGACTAGCGGGGGTGTACGAGCAGTACTTC
j_gene: TRBJ2-7
len: 17
d_gene: TRBD2
abundance: -
v_gene: TRBV7-6

CDR3aa: CASSHDRVHEKLFF
CDR3nt: TGTGCCAGCAGCCACGACAGGGTACATGAAAAACTGTTTTTT
j_gene: TRBJ1-4
len: 14
d_gene: TRBD1
abundance: few
v_gene: TRBV6-6

CDR3aa: CASYRGRTEAFF
CDR3nt: TGTGCCAGTTACCGAGGCCGCACTGAAGCTTTCTTT
j_gene: TRBJ1-1
len: 12
d_gene: -
abundance: -
v_gene: TRBV27

CDR3aa: CASRGDRGAYEQYF
CDR3nt: TGTGCCAGCAGGGGAGACAGGGGGGCCTACGAGCAGTACTTC
j_gene: TRBJ2-7
len: 14
d_gene: TRBD1
abundance: -
v_gene: TRBV6-5

CDR3aa: CASSARLGQGGSPLHF
CDR3nt: TGTGCCAGCAGTGCCCGTCTCGGACAGGGAGGTTCACCCCTCCACTTT
j_gene: TRBJ1-6
len: 16
d_gene: TRBD1
abundance: -
v_gene: TRBV6-2/TRBV6-3

CDR3aa: CASSSKGQGLNQPQHF
CDR3nt: TGTGCCAGTAGTTCCAAAGGACAGGGACTCAATCAGCCCCAGCATTTT
j_gene: TRBJ1-5
len: 16
d_gene: TRBD1
abundance: -
v_gene: TRBV19

CDR3aa: CATSRKTGANTEAFF
CDR3nt: TGTGCCACCAGCAGGAAAACAGGGGCGAACACTGAAGCTTTCTTT
j_gene: TRBJ1-1
len: 15
d_gene: TRBD1
abundance: once
v_gene: TRBV15

CDR3aa: CASSPTSGGATGELFF
CDR3nt: TGTGCCAGCAGCCCTACTAGCGGGGGGGCCACCGGGGAGCTGTTTTTT
j_gene: TRBJ2-2
len: 16
d_gene: TRBD2
abundance: -
v_gene: TRBV5-4

CDR3aa: CASRGTGKDYGYTF
CDR3nt: TGTGCCAGCAGGGGGACAGGGAAGGACTATGGCTACACCTTC
j_gene: TRBJ1-2
len: 14
d_gene: TRBD1
abundance: -
v_gene: TRBV28

CDR3aa: CASSLYTDTQYF
CDR3nt: TGTGCCAGCAGCCTCTACACAGATACGCAGTATTTT
j_gene: TRBJ2-3
len: 12
d_gene: -
abundance: -
v_gene: TRBV7-2

CDR3aa: CASSLGDRAQYF
CDR3nt: TGTGCCAGCAGCTTAGGGGACAGGGCCCAGTACTTC
j_gene: TRBJ2-5
len: 12
d_gene: TRBD1
abundance: -
v_gene: TRBV7-9

CDR3aa: CSAEGGLAGTDTQYF
CDR3nt: TGCAGCGCAGAGGGGGGACTAGCGGGCACAGATACGCAGTATTTT
j_gene: TRBJ2-3
len: 15
d_gene: TRBD2
abundance: -
v_gene: TRBV29-1

CDR3aa: CASSLSETGPNTGELFF
CDR3nt: TGTGCCAGCAGTTTATCAGAAACAGGGCCAAACACCGGGGAGCTGTTTTTT
j_gene: TRBJ2-2
len: 17
d_gene: -
abundance: once
v_gene: TRBV27

CDR3aa: CASSLLRGGGLDEQFF
CDR3nt: TGTGCCAGCAGTTTGTTGCGGGGAGGGGGGTTGGATGAGCAGTTCTTC
j_gene: TRBJ2-1
len: 16
d_gene: -
abundance: -
v_gene: TRBV28

CDR3aa: CASSLWTGAGDYSPLHF
CDR3nt: TGTGCCAGCAGCCTTTGGACAGGGGCAGGGGATTATTCACCCCTCCACTTT
j_gene: TRBJ1-6
len: 17
d_gene: TRBD1
abundance: once
v_gene: TRBV5-6

CDR3aa: CASRKGTGNDGYTF
CDR3nt: TGTGCCAGCAGAAAAGGGACAGGGAACGATGGCTACACCTTC
j_gene: TRBJ1-2
len: 14
d_gene: TRBD1
abundance: once
v_gene: TRBV2

CDR3aa: CASSLAGTSGGEQFF
CDR3nt: TGTGCCAGCAGTTTGGCCGGGACTAGCGGGGGGGAGCAGTTCTTC
j_gene: TRBJ2-1
len: 15
d_gene: TRBD2
abundance: -
v_gene: TRBV28

CDR3aa: CASSPGSGGALSDTQYF
CDR3nt: TGTGCCAGCAGCCCAGGGAGCGGGGGGGCCTTATCTGATACGCAGTATTTT
j_gene: TRBJ2-3
len: 17
d_gene: TRBD2
abundance: -
v_gene: TRBV5-4

CDR3aa: CASSLAPTGQDSYGYTF
CDR3nt: TGTGCCAGCAGCTTAGCTCCTACGGGACAGGATAGCTATGGCTACACCTTC
j_gene: TRBJ1-2
len: 17
d_gene: TRBD1
abundance: -
v_gene: TRBV5-4

CDR3aa: CAWRGLAGSGGQFF
CDR3nt: TGTGCCTGGAGGGGACTCGCGGGCTCCGGCGGGCAGTTCTTC
j_gene: TRBJ2-1
len: 14
d_gene: -
abundance: -
v_gene: TRBV30

CDR3aa: CASSENPTLNQPQHF
CDR3nt: TGTGCCAGCAGTGAAAATCCCACTCTCAATCAGCCCCAGCATTTT
j_gene: TRBJ1-5
len: 15
d_gene: -
abundance: -
v_gene: TRBV2

CDR3aa: CASSEGFGTSGGAAGELFF
CDR3nt: TGTGCCAGCAGCGAGGGGTTCGGGACTAGCGGGGGGGCCGCCGGGGAGCTGTTTTTT
j_gene: TRBJ2-2
len: 19
d_gene: TRBD2
abundance: -
v_gene: TRBV2

CDR3aa: CASSLIDPSYEQYF
CDR3nt: TGTGCCAGCAGCTTGATAGATCCTAGCTACGAGCAGTACTTC
j_gene: TRBJ2-7
len: 14
d_gene: -
abundance: -
v_gene: TRBV5-8

CDR3aa: CASSGTSYSNQPQHF
CDR3nt: TGTGCCAGCAGTGGGACATCTTATAGCAATCAGCCCCAGCATTTT
j_gene: TRBJ1-5
len: 15
d_gene: -
abundance: -
v_gene: TRBV2

CDR3aa: CASRTAPTSYEQYF
CDR3nt: TGTGCCAGCAGGACAGCGCCCACCTCCTACGAGCAGTACTTC
j_gene: TRBJ2-7
len: 14
d_gene: -
abundance: -
v_gene: TRBV7-2

CDR3aa: CASTRMRGLMNTEAFF
CDR3nt: TGTGCCAGCACCCGAATGAGGGGGCTCATGAACACTGAAGCTTTCTTT
j_gene: TRBJ1-1
len: 16
d_gene: TRBD1
abundance: -
v_gene: TRBV7-8

CDR3aa: CASSEQGGYYGYTF
CDR3nt: TGTGCCAGCAGTGAGCAGGGGGGTTACTATGGCTACACCTTC
j_gene: TRBJ1-2
len: 14
d_gene: TRBD1
abundance: -
v_gene: TRBV2

CDR3aa: CASSPRLTPGGGYTF
CDR3nt: TGCGCCAGCAGCCCCCGCCTTACACCAGGGGGTGGCTACACCTTC
j_gene: TRBJ1-2
len: 15
d_gene: TRBD1
abundance: -
v_gene: TRBV4-1

CDR3aa: CASSQDEGTEAFF
CDR3nt: TGTGCCAGCAGCCAAGATGAGGGCACTGAAGCTTTCTTT
j_gene: TRBJ1-1
len: 13
d_gene: -
abundance: once
v_gene: TRBV4-2